These T cell receptor beta chains were read from a single sample in a study of T cell responses to AZD1222 COVID-19 vaccine. Clones were read by immunoSEQ multiplex PCR, and TCRdb kept only the in-frame ones, dropping some. Seen here are around 130,000 clones, around 90% observed once, and the top ten hold around 19%. Material: peripheral blood, obtained on day 0 of MenACWY control vaccination. Every receptor here comes from an adult in good health. Each CDR3 is given with its conserved first and last residue. A D gene is named only where the DNA matches it firmly. A clone size is listed for some rows: how often the clone was seen (once, few, many), or a class if it is expanded.

d_gene	v_gene	abundance	j_gene	CDR3nt	CDR3aa
.	TRBV7-9	.	TRBJ1-3	TGTGCCAGCAGCTTAGGACCGCTTGGGTCTGGAAACACCATATATTTT	CASSLGPLGSGNTIYF
.	TRBV7-4	once	TRBJ1-5	TGTGCCAGCAGCTTAGAAAGGGGGAGCAATCAGCCCCAGCATTTT	CASSLERGSNQPQHF
.	TRBV7-2	.	TRBJ2-7	TGTGCCAGCAGCTTGACAGTCGCCTACGAGCAGTACTTC	CASSLTVAYEQYF
.	TRBV7-2	.	TRBJ2-1	TGTGCCAGCAGCTTAGCTAGTTACTATGAGCAGTTCTTC	CASSLASYYEQFF
.	TRBV27	.	TRBJ2-2	TGTGCCAGCAGTTTACTCGGTAGCACCGGGGAGCTGTTTTTT	CASSLLGSTGELFF
TRBD2	TRBV29-1	.	TRBJ2-1	TGCAGCGGGACAAGCGGGAGCAATGAGCAGTTCTTC	CSGTSGSNEQFF
TRBD1	TRBV2	.	TRBJ1-6	TGTGCCAGCAGTGTACCACTTTGGGACAGGGAGGACCTCCACTTT	CASSVPLWDREDLHF
TRBD1	TRBV27	.	TRBJ2-2	TGTGCCAGCAGTCTCTCGGACAGGGGGCGCGTATCCGGGGAGCTGTTTTTT	CASSLSDRGRVSGELFF
TRBD1	TRBV7-2	once	TRBJ2-5	TGTGCCAGCAGCTGGGGACAGCAAGAGACCCAGTACTTC	CASSWGQQETQYF
.	TRBV18	.	TRBJ2-1	TGTGCCAGCTCACGGGCAGGGGCCTTGTATGAGCAGTTCTTC	CASSRAGALYEQFF
.	TRBV10-3	.	TRBJ2-7	TGTGCCGTCCTACGAAGTAGGTCCCTCCACGAGCAGTACTTC	CAVLRSRSLHEQYF
.	TRBV5-1	.	TRBJ2-7	TGCGCCAGCAGCACCTCGGCATCAGGGCCCAACGAGCAGTACTTC	CASSTSASGPNEQYF
TRBD1	TRBV28	.	TRBJ1-1	TGTGCCAGCAGTCCTCCATGGACAGGAGGGAACACTGAAGCTTTCTTT	CASSPPWTGGNTEAFF
.	TRBV7-6	few	TRBJ1-3	TGTGCCAGCAGCTTAGCTGTCCCCAGCTCTGGAAACACCATATATTTT	CASSLAVPSSGNTIYF
TRBD2	TRBV2	.	TRBJ2-7	TGTGCCAGCAGTGAAGTAGGGCGGGGGACCTACGAGCAGTACTTC	CASSEVGRGTYEQYF
.	TRBV6-6	.	TRBJ2-3	TGTGCCAGCAGTTACTCTTCCTCTAGCACAGATACGCAGTATTTT	CASSYSSSSTDTQYF
.	TRBV2	.	TRBJ2-1	TGTGCCAGCAGCGAGGGAAGTGAGCAGTTCTTC	CASSEGSEQFF
TRBD1	TRBV30	once	TRBJ1-1	TGTGCCCGACAGGGGAACACTGAAGCTTTCTTT	CARQGNTEAFF
TRBD2	TRBV3-1/TRBV3-2	.	TRBJ2-3	TGTGCCAGCAGCCAAGAACTAGCGGTGGGGGATACGCAGTATTTT	CASSQELAVGDTQYF
.	TRBV24-1	.	TRBJ2-7	TGTGCCACCAGTGGGAACGAACAGGGCTACGAGCAGTACTTC	CATSGNEQGYEQYF
.	TRBV11-2	once	TRBJ1-3	TGTGCCAGCAGCGACCGACGGGGCTCTGGAAACACCATATATTTT	CASSDRRGSGNTIYF
.	TRBV7-2	.	TRBJ1-5	TGTGCCAGCAGCTTAGCCCCAATAGATGGGTTAGATCAGCCCCAGCATTTT	CASSLAPIDGLDQPQHF
.	TRBV6-1	.	TRBJ1-5	TGTGCCAGCAGTGATCCCGCAGGGTATCAGCCCCAGCATTTT	CASSDPAGYQPQHF
TRBD1	TRBV6-5	once	TRBJ1-1	TGTGCCAGCAGTATCACAGGGGGTAGGATGGCTTTCTTT	CASSITGGRMAFF
.	TRBV5-6	few	TRBJ1-2	TGTGCCAGCAGCTTTCTTTCTCGGCGGACCTATGGCTACACCTTC	CASSFLSRRTYGYTF
.	TRBV2	.	TRBJ2-2	TGTGCCAGCACCCAGGAGGGACTTAACACCGGGGAGCTGTTTTTT	CASTQEGLNTGELFF
.	TRBV19	.	TRBJ2-7	TGTGCCACAAGGGACACAGGCTACGAGCAGTACTTC	CATRDTGYEQYF
.	TRBV18	.	TRBJ1-2	TGTGCCAGCTCCCTAGGGACGCCAGGGAATGGCTACACCTTC	CASSLGTPGNGYTF
.	TRBV24-1	.	TRBJ2-2	TGTGCCACCAGTGATTCCCAGGGACTCGGGGAGCTGTTTTTT	CATSDSQGLGELFF
TRBD2	TRBV13	few	TRBJ2-1	TGTGCCAGCAGTCGGACTAGCGGAAACAATGAGCAGTTCTTC	CASSRTSGNNEQFF
.	TRBV3-1/TRBV3-2	.	TRBJ1-1	TGTGCCAGCAGCCAAATGGAAGGCTACACTGAAGCTTTCTTT	CASSQMEGYTEAFF
.	TRBV10-1	once	TRBJ2-7	TGCGCCAGCAGTGGGACGGCGTACGGCGAGCAGTACTTC	CASSGTAYGEQYF
.	TRBV19	.	TRBJ1-5	TGTGCCAGTAGGCTTGTCGGGGGTCAGCCCCAGCATTTT	CASRLVGGQPQHF
.	TRBV28	.	TRBJ2-1	TGTGCCAGCAGTTTACCAGAACGAAAATACAATGAGCAGTTCTTC	CASSLPERKYNEQFF
.	TRBV5-5	.	TRBJ1-1	TGTGCCAGCAGCTACAGCATGAACACTGAAGCTTTCTTT	CASSYSMNTEAFF
.	TRBV5-1	.	TRBJ2-2	TGCGCCAGCAGCTTGGTTGGACCCACCGGGGAGCTGTTTTTT	CASSLVGPTGELFF
TRBD2	TRBV4-1	.	TRBJ2-2	TGCGCCAGCAGCCAAATTCAGGGACTAGCGGGAGGTCTCAGACACGGGGAGCTGTTTTTT	CASSQIQGLAGGLRHGELFF
TRBD1	TRBV12-3/TRBV12-4	.	TRBJ2-7	TGTGCCAGCAGCTTGACAGGGTTCGAGCAGTACTTC	CASSLTGFEQYF
.	TRBV7-9	few	TRBJ1-6	TGTGCCAGCAGTTCCTCTAGGGTGGGCACCCTCCACTTT	CASSSSRVGTLHF
.	TRBV5-4	.	TRBJ2-3	TGTGCCAGCAGCCCGGACCCAGCAGGAGGCGCAGATACGCAGTATTTT	CASSPDPAGGADTQYF
.	TRBV6-5	few	TRBJ2-6	TGTGCCAGCAGTTACTCTCCCGGATCTGGGGCCAACGTCCTGACTTTC	CASSYSPGSGANVLTF
TRBD2	TRBV14	.	TRBJ2-7	TGTGCCAGCAGCCAAGATCGCGGGAGGGCACACTCCTACGAGCAGTACTTC	CASSQDRGRAHSYEQYF
.	TRBV9	.	TRBJ2-3	TGTGCCAGCAGCGTAGAGGTTAGCACAGATACGCAGTATTTT	CASSVEVSTDTQYF
.	TRBV21-1	.	TRBJ1-2	TGTGCCAGCCCGGCAGGGGATTGCCCGAACTATGGCTACACCTTC	CASPAGDCPNYGYTF
TRBD1	TRBV11-2	.	TRBJ1-2	TGTGCCAGCAGCTTAGGGACAGGGGGCCTATCAAACTATGGCTACACCTTC	CASSLGTGGLSNYGYTF
TRBD2	TRBV4-2	once	TRBJ2-5	TGTGCCAGCAGTCTAACTAGCGGGAGAGTGGAGGAGACCCAGTACTTC	CASSLTSGRVEETQYF
.	TRBV21-1	.	TRBJ2-7	TGTGCCAGCAGCCCGGGACAGAGTTACGAGCAGTACTTC	CASSPGQSYEQYF
.	TRBV11-2	.	TRBJ2-7	TGTGCCAGCAGCTTGGGGGCTGCCCACTCCTACGAGCAGTACTTC	CASSLGAAHSYEQYF
TRBD2	TRBV18	few	TRBJ2-7	TGTGCCAGCTCACCAGGGACTAGCGGGAGGAGCTACGAGCAGTACTTC	CASSPGTSGRSYEQYF
TRBD2	TRBV5-6	.	TRBJ2-7	TGTGCCAGCAGCTCGCCAACTCCTAGCGGGAGGGCCTACGAGCAGTACTTC	CASSSPTPSGRAYEQYF
TRBD2	TRBV11-1	.	TRBJ2-7	TGTGCCAGCAGCGGCCGTTCGTTAGCGGGAGAGGGGGAGCAGTACTTC	CASSGRSLAGEGEQYF